These 9 T cell receptor beta chains share one sample of origin, sequenced in a study of T cell responses to AZD1222 COVID-19 vaccine. TCRdb's table, derived via immunoSEQ multiplex PCR, lists solely in-frame clones and lacks some. The top ten hold 9% to 13% of the sample, which has tens of thousands of clones, approximately 80% seen once. This material consisted of peripheral blood, taken on day 0 of AZD1222 vaccination. The receptors derive from an adult in good health.

The chain has TRBV7-9 and TRBJ2-3; the D is unclear. Germline V CDR1 and CDR2: SEHNR, FQNEAQ (reference sequence). Trimming shortened V by 5 bases and J by 2 bases, and 5 bases separated the two germline ends. This CDR3 comprises 12 residues. The CDR3 DNA reads as TGTGCCAGCAGCCTCCACACAGATACGCAGTATTTT. Amino acids: CASSLHTDTQYF.

The chain joins TRBV4-3 to TRBJ2-2; D gene unclear. The V gene lost 1 base and the J gene lost 5 bases, with 5 bases spanning the gap. The CDR3 is 13 amino acids. Germline loops: CDR1 LGHNA, CDR2 YSLEER. The CDR3 loop is CASSQVQTGELFF. In DNA form, the CDR3 reads TGCGCCAGCAGCCAAGTACAAACCGGGGAGCTGTTTTTT.

The V gene is TRBV7-8, the J gene TRBJ2-7; either TRBD1 or TRBD2 may supply D (5 bases each). CDR3 size: 14 residues. CDR1 is SGHVS, CDR2 FQNEAQ, per germline. The V gene lost 0 bases and the J gene lost 6 bases, with 12 bases spanning the gap. The CDR3, as DNA: TGTGCCAGCAGCTTAGCGTCGGGACGTTGCGAGCAGTACTTC. Protein: CASSLASGRCEQYF. Full variable domain (remainder filled in from reference TRBV7-8 and TRBJ2-7): GAGVSQSPRYKVAKRGQDVALRCDPISGHVSLFWYQQALGQGPEFLTYFQNEAQLDKSGLPSDRFFAERPEGSVSTLKIQRTQQEDSAVYLCASSLASGRCEQYFGPGTRLTVT.

This chain links TRBV7-8 with TRBJ1-5, with a weak D call TRBD1 (6 bases). The germline V and J ends were trimmed by 1 base and 7 bases, with 14 bases remaining between them. Germline V CDR1 and CDR2: SGHVS, FQNEAQ. The CDR3 has 15 amino acids. DNA for the CDR3: TGTGCCAGCAGCTTAGAGAACAGGGCCGGGCAGCCCCAGCATTTT. It yields the protein CASSLENRAGQPQHF.

This clone was detected a few times. Different DNA sequences within this sample yield the same CDR3. CDR3 amino acids: CASSHRDRGLGGYTF. In DNA, the CDR3 is TGTGCCAGCAGCCACCGGGACAGGGGGCTAGGAGGCTACACCTTC. The chain recombines TRBV3-1 (or the pseudogene TRBV3-2) with TRBJ1-2, with 12 bases lining up with TRBD1. Germline lookup yields CDR1 LGHDT and CDR2 YNNKEL (reference sequence). V lost 3 bases, J lost 8 bases, and 7 bases stayed unmatched. The CDR3 runs to 15 residues.

V gene TRBV6-2 or TRBV6-3 combines with J gene TRBJ2-5, with 9 bases identical to TRBD1. CDR3 length equals 15 residues. V lost 2 bases and J lost 2; bases outside the gene matches: 3. The V gene's germline CDR1 is MNHEY and CDR2 SVGEGT. This CDR3 is CASSYGTGYQETQYF. For the CDR3, the DNA is TGTGCCAGCAGTTACGGGACAGGGTATCAAGAGACCCAGTACTTC.

V is TRBV9 and J is TRBJ1-4, with D possibly matching TRBD1 (6 bases). The germline V gene encodes CDR1 SGDLS and CDR2 YYNGEE. This CDR3 has 14 amino acids. The V end lost 1 base, the J end lost 4 bases, and 8 bases lay between the germline ends. Here the CDR3 reads CASSVTGINEKLFF. CDR3 coding DNA: TGTGCCAGCAGCGTAACAGGGATTAATGAAAAACTGTTTTTT.

This chain connects TRBV13 to TRBJ1-3, with 9 bases that match TRBD1. V dropped 2 bases and J dropped 1; count of bases not matched to a gene: 6. CDR3 length: 17 residues. CDR1 and CDR2 from the germline V gene are PRHDT and FYEKMQ (reference sequence). CDR3 amino acids: CASSLILGQGSGNTIYF. In DNA form, the CDR3 reads TGTGCCAGCAGCTTAATCCTGGGACAGGGTTCTGGAAACACCATATATTTT.

A word on this clone: The CDR3 end shows no conserved phenylalanine or tryptophan, and so a read error is likely. The limits of the CDR3 on the DNA are not certain, so only TCRdb's listed CDR3 is given. V is TRBV5-4 and J is TRBJ1-2. The CDR3 has 10 residues if both end residues are counted. Germline assignment: CDR1 SGHNT and CDR2 YYREEE (reference sequence). CDR3 region: CASSFGLGGI.